A selection of T cell receptor beta chains follows, all from one sample in a study of OX40 agonist ivuxolimab in advanced cancers. Data came from immunoSEQ multiplex PCR; TCRdb stores just in-frame clones and leaves some out. The sample holds about 53,000 clones; about 81% are singletons and the top ten take about an eighth. The input for sequencing was CD4+ or CD8+ T cells sorted from blood, taken in a trial of the OX40 agonist ivuxolimab. The receptor set was obtained from an adult with an advanced solid tumor such as melanoma, head and neck, liver or kidney cancer. CDR3s include the opening cysteine and the closing phenylalanine or tryptophan. Fields, in order: V gene, clone size, D gene, J gene, CDR3 protein, CDR3 DNA. The D gene is left open where the match is weak. Not every row has a clone size; where given, it reads once, few, many or a size class.

>TRBV7-9|once|.|TRBJ2-2
CASSLEGAGELFF
TGTGCCAGCAGCTTAGAAGGTGCCGGGGAGCTGTTTTTT
>TRBV7-2|.|.|TRBJ2-7
CASSLEWSNYEQYF
TGTGCCAGCAGCTTAGAATGGTCTAACTACGAGCAGTACTTC
>TRBV10-2|.|.|TRBJ1-1
CATRDLNTEAFF
TGCGCCACCCGAGACCTGAACACTGAAGCTTTCTTT
>TRBV13|.|.|TRBJ1-2
CASSLAGAGGYTF
TGTGCCAGCAGTCTCGCAGGGGCAGGGGGCTACACCTTC
>TRBV28|few|.|TRBJ1-2
CASSRRGAAYGYTF
TGTGCCAGCAGTCGTCGGGGGGCAGCCTATGGCTACACCTTC
>TRBV5-5|.|.|TRBJ2-6
CASSSYRETANVLTF
TGTGCCAGCAGCAGCTACAGGGAGACGGCCAACGTCCTGACTTTC
>TRBV29-1|.|.|TRBJ2-6
CSVDRGGSGANVLTF
TGCAGCGTTGACAGGGGGGGCTCTGGGGCCAACGTCCTGACTTTC
>TRBV9|.|.|TRBJ1-4
CASSAGTGATNEKLFF
TGTGCCAGCAGCGCCGGGACCGGTGCAACTAATGAAAAACTGTTTTTT
>TRBV7-9|.|.|TRBJ2-5
CASSLAGPETQYF
TGTGCCAGCAGCTTAGCGGGTCCGGAGACCCAGTACTTC
>TRBV27|few|TRBD2|TRBJ2-7
CASSRSGRPYEQYF
TGTGCCAGCAGTAGAAGCGGGAGACCCTACGAGCAGTACTTC
>TRBV9|.|.|TRBJ1-4
CASSERIQGPNEKLFF
TGTGCCAGCAGCGAACGAATACAGGGCCCCAATGAAAAACTGTTTTTT
>TRBV2|.|.|TRBJ2-6
CASSARVGANVLTF
TGTGCCAGCAGTGCCAGGGTCGGGGCCAACGTCCTGACTTTC
>TRBV2|.|.|TRBJ2-1
CASSERRASYNEQFF
TGTGCCAGCAGTGAACGGCGGGCCTCCTACAATGAGCAGTTCTTC
>TRBV5-1|.|.|TRBJ2-5
CASRWDHSSPQYF
TGCGCCAGCAGATGGGACCACTCTTCGCCCCAGTACTTC
>TRBV19|.|TRBD2|TRBJ2-3
CASSIGRATDTQYF
TGTGCCAGTAGTATCGGGAGGGCCACAGATACGCAGTATTTT
>TRBV6-5|.|.|TRBJ2-7
CASSGGHPSYEQYF
TGTGCCAGCAGTGGAGGACACCCCTCCTACGAGCAGTACTTC
>TRBV9|once|.|TRBJ2-1
CASSTSQVAGNEQFF
TGTGCCAGCAGCACATCCCAGGTCGCCGGTAATGAGCAGTTCTTC
>TRBV29-1|.|.|TRBJ2-2
CSVGAARGINTGELFF
TGCAGCGTTGGTGCAGCCCGGGGGATCAACACCGGGGAGCTGTTTTTT
>TRBV7-9|.|.|TRBJ1-1
CASSQRDGPEAFF
TGTGCCAGCAGCCAACGGGACGGCCCTGAAGCTTTCTTT
>TRBV18|.|.|TRBJ1-2
CASSPDFDGYTF
TGTGCCAGCTCACCAGACTTCGATGGCTACACCTTC
>TRBV11-3|.|.|TRBJ2-1
CASSLGNSAYNEQFF
TGTGCCAGCAGCTTAGGTAATAGCGCTTACAATGAGCAGTTCTTC
>TRBV27|.|.|TRBJ2-7
CASSGILTYEQYF
TGTGCCAGCTCGGGGATCCTGACCTACGAGCAGTACTTC
>TRBV2|.|TRBD1|TRBJ1-5
CASRGQFSNQPQHF
TGTGCCAGCAGGGGACAGTTTAGCAATCAGCCCCAGCATTTT
>TRBV30|.|.|TRBJ1-1
CAWSVMAGEAFF
TGTGCCTGGAGTGTAATGGCCGGCGAAGCTTTCTTT
>TRBV7-6|.|TRBD2|TRBJ2-1
CASSPHKAGGYNEQFF
TGTGCCAGCAGCCCGCACAAAGCGGGAGGTTACAATGAGCAGTTCTTC
>TRBV6-5|.|.|TRBJ2-1
CASRTGRKEQFF
TGTGCCAGCAGAACAGGGAGGAAGGAGCAGTTCTTC
>TRBV19|.|.|TRBJ2-1
CASSIGGGRSYNEQFF
TGTGCCAGTAGTATAGGGGGGGGCCGCTCCTACAATGAGCAGTTCTTC
>TRBV7-9|few|.|TRBJ2-1
CASSLVDNEQFF
TGTGCCAGCAGCTTAGTAGACAATGAGCAGTTCTTC
>TRBV5-1|.|.|TRBJ2-3
CASSLAPGGGTDTQYF
TGCGCCAGCAGCTTGGCCCCGGGGGGCGGCACAGATACGCAGTATTTT
>TRBV5-1|.|TRBD2|TRBJ2-1
CASSLKTSGRGDNEQFF
TGCGCCAGCAGCTTGAAGACTAGCGGGAGGGGGGACAATGAGCAGTTCTTC
>TRBV5-5|.|.|TRBJ1-1
CASSFLGDTEAFF
TGTGCCAGCAGCTTTTTGGGGGACACTGAAGCTTTCTTT
>TRBV6-1|.|.|TRBJ2-1
CASSESRSSYNEQFF
TGTGCCAGCAGTGAGAGTAGGTCATCCTACAATGAGCAGTTCTTC